The source of this T cell receptor beta chain is a study of response to subunit inactivated influenza vaccine. V was trimmed by 2 bases and J by 4 bases, leaving 14 bases between them. This CDR3 is built from 15 residues. TCRdb independently ran MiXCR on the RT-PCR reads; one entry per CDR3 protein. This sample has 590,000 or so distinct CDR3 sequences, with less than 15% found just once. There are a few counts of this clonotype. What it binds is unknown. Whole-study results and caveats: Few new T cells, the authors suggested, are recruited by each seasonal influenza vaccination.

The J gene is TRBJ1-2, the V gene TRBV12-3 or TRBV12-4; tentatively, D is TRBD1 (6 bases). This receptor was identified in a man aged 50 to 60 who received an inactivated influenza vaccine. Here the sequenced sample was PBMCs from blood, taken 14 to 15 days before vaccination. Written as DNA, the CDR3 is TGTGCCAGCAGTTTAATGGGGGGCTTGGGCTATGGCTACACCTTC. This sequence encodes CASSLMGGLGYGYTF.